This record looks at one TCR beta chain sequence and its context. Its antigen is unknown. All sequencing subjects had displayed CD8+CD57+ cell expansion on flow cytometry. The entry originates in a study of CD8+CD57+ T cells in acquired aplastic anemia. Study observations and caveats: Found in both controls and patients were twenty-nine CD8+ CDR3 sequences.

TCR beta VDJ and CDR3 were profiled, and genomic DNA was the template. Each CDR3 protein is one row after TCRdb ran MiXCR on the reads. This sample has under 200,000 distinct CDR3 sequences, with 47% found just once. With 7 bases removed from V and 1 base from J, the gap between germline ends came to 8 bases. The CDR3 is 12 residues long. CDR1 and CDR2 from the germline V gene are SQVTM and ANQGSEA. Input material: sorted CD4+, CD8+, or CD8+CD57+ T cells (not recorded which) from PBMCs. This chain joins TRBV29-1 and TRBJ1-3; no clear D gene. This TCR was recovered from a human donor with aplastic anemia. The CDR3 here is CSAGYSGNTIYF. CDR3 sequence (DNA): TGCAGCGCCGGTTATTCTGGAAACACCATATATTTT.